These 5 T cell receptor beta chains originate from one sample sequenced in a study of T cell repertoires in ileal Crohn's disease. TCRdb's table, derived via immunoSEQ multiplex PCR, lists solely in-frame clones and lacks some. The sample includes around 3,600 clones, around four fifths of them seen just once. The sequenced material came from ileal tissue. Receptors originate from an adult with Crohn's disease.

This clone rates as large. The rearrangement links TRBV5-6 to TRBJ1-5, with D possibly being TRBD1 (6 bases). Trimming stripped 1 base from V and 5 bases from J, with 16 bases between. The germline CDR1 and CDR2 sequences are SGHDT and YYEEEE. This CDR3 spans 16 amino acids. In DNA, the CDR3 is TGTGCCAGCAGCTTGTGGTCCAGGGGAGGGTATCAGCCCCAGCATTTT. Encoded protein: CASSLWSRGGYQPQHF.

The V call is TRBV5-1, the J call TRBJ1-2; 10 bases align to TRBD1. From germline, CDR1 is SGHRS and CDR2 YFSETQ. This CDR3 spans 14 amino acids. J was trimmed by 7 bases and V by 2 bases; bases with no gene match: 5. The CDR3 sequence is CASSFGDRGFGYTF. The CDR3 nucleotides read TGCGCCAGCAGCTTTGGGGACAGGGGATTTGGCTACACCTTC.

The V and J genes are TRBV7-3 and TRBJ1-1; 7 bases map to TRBD1. The CDR3 is made up of 13 amino acids. J gave up 6 bases and V 5 bases, and 6 bases lay outside the gene matches. Germline values: CDR1 SGHTA, CDR2 FQGTGA. As DNA, the CDR3 is TGTGCCAGCAGCAGCCCCGGACAGGCTGAAGCTTTCTTT. Translated, it gives CASSSPGQAEAFF.

The chain recombines TRBV2 with TRBJ1-4, with 9 nucleotides matching TRBD1. V lost 8 bases and J lost 4; bases outside the gene matches: 2. The CDR3 spans 13 residues. The V gene's germline CDR1 is SNHLY and CDR2 FYNNEI. Here the CDR3 DNA reads TGTGCCAGCGGGACAGGGCGTAATGAAAAACTGTTTTTT. Translating gives CASGTGRNEKLFF.

The sample holds a few counts of this clone. The chain carries TRBV21-1 and TRBJ2-6; TRBD1 reflects the table's D call only, with no check against the DNA. TRBV21-1 is noted as a pseudogene. This CDR3 has 17 amino acids. The CDR3 here is CASSKGQGLDGANVLTF. The CDR3 DNA reads as TGTGCCAGCAGCAAGGGACAGGGACTAGATGGGGCCAACGTCCTGACTTTC.